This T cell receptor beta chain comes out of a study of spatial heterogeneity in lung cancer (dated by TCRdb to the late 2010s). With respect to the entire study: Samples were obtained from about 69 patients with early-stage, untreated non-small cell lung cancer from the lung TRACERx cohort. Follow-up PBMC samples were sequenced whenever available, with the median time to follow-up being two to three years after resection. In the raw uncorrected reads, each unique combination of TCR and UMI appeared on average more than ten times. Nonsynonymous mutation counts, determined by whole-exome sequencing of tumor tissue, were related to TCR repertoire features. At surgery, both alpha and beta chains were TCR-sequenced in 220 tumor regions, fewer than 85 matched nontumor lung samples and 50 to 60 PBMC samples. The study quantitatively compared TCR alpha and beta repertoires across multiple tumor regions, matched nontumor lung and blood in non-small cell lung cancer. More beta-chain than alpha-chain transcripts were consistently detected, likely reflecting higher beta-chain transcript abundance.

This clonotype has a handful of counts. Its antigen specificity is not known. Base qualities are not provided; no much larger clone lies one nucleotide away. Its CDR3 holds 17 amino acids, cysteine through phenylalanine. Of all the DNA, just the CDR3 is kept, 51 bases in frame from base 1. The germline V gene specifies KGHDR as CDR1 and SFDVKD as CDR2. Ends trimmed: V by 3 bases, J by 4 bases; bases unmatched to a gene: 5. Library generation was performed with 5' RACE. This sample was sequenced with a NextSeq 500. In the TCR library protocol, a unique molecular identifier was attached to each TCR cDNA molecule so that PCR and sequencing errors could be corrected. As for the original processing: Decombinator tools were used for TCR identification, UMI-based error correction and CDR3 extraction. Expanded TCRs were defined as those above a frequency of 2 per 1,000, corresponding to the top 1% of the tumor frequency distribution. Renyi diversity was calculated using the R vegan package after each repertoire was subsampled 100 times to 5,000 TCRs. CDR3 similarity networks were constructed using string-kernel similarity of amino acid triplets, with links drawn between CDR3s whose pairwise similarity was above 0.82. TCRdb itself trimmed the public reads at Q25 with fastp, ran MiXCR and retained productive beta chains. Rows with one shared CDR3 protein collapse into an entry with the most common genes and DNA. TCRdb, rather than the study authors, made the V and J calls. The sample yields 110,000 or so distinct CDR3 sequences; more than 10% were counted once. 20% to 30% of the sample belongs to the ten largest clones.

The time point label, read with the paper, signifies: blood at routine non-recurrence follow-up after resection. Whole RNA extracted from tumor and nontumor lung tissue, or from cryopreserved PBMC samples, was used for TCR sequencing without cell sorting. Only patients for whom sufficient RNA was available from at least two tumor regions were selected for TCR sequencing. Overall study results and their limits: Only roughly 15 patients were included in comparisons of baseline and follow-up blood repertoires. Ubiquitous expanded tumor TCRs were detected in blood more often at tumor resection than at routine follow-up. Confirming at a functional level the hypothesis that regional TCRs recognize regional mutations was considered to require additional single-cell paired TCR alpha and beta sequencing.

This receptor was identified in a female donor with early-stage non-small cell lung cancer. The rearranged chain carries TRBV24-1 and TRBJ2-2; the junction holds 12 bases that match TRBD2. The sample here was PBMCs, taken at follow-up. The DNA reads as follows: TGTGCCACCAGTGATCAACGACTAGCGGGAGTCACCGGGGAGCTGTTTTTT. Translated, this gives CATSDQRLAGVTGELFF.